Presented here are 12 T cell receptor beta chains from one specimen sequenced in a study of T cell changes during pregnancy in multiple sclerosis. Sequencing was performed with immunoSEQ multiplex PCR; in TCRdb, only in-frame clones are kept and a portion is missing. This table holds approximately 60,000 clones, 90% to 95% found once. Sequenced here: CD4+ T cells from peripheral blood mononuclear cells, sampled in the second trimester of pregnancy. These TCRs come from a female donor with multiple sclerosis, enrolled in a pregnancy study.

The chain couples TRBV6-1 to TRBJ1-3; D is unresolved. V lost 1 base and J 4 bases, leaving 11 bases between the germline ends. The CDR3 runs to 15 residues. Germline V gene sequence: CDR1 MNHNS, CDR2 SASEGT. The CDR3 loop reads CASSEGRSKGNTIYF. In DNA, the CDR3 is TGTGCCAGCAGTGAAGGCAGGTCTAAAGGAAACACCATATATTTT.

The chain combines TRBV10-3 with TRBJ2-3; weak D call: TRBD1 (6 bases). The CDR3 is 15 residues long. Looked up from germline, CDR1 is ENHRY and CDR2 is SYGVKD. The V end lost 4 bases, the J end lost 5 bases, and 16 bases lay between the germline ends. CDR3 DNA: TGTGCCATCAGTGTAGGGTGGGGGCAAGGAGATACGCAGTATTTT. Its translation: CAISVGWGQGDTQYF.

The chain is built from TRBV27 and TRBJ1-5; D uncertain. The V gene's germline CDR1 is MNHEY and CDR2 SMNVEV (reference sequence). V shed 10 bases and J shed 2 bases, with 9 bases lying between them. The CDR3 has 12 amino acids. CDR3 in DNA: TGTGCCACCCGGAGGGGCAATCAGCCCCAGCATTTT. Translated, it gives CATRRGNQPQHF.

The genes are TRBV6-6 and TRBJ1-3; the D gene is possibly TRBD1 (5 bases). Trimming cost V 6 bases and J 2 bases, with 11 bases left between them. Germline values: CDR1 MNHNY, CDR2 SVGAGI (reference sequence). The CDR3 sequence is 14 residues long. The CDR3 DNA reads as TGTGCCAGCAGCTCCAGGGTGACTGGAAACACCATATATTTT. Translating it yields CASSSRVTGNTIYF.

This clone appeared a single time. The chain carries TRBV7-2 and TRBJ1-5, with 7 bases aligning to TRBD1. Trimming took 6 bases from V and 3 from J; bases not matched to a gene: 5. This CDR3 is built from 14 residues. Germline CDR1 and CDR2: SGHTA and FQGNSA. In nucleotides, the CDR3 is TGTGCCAGCAGTTCGGGACAGTTCAATCAGCCCCAGCATTTT. This sequence encodes CASSSGQFNQPQHF.

The chain uses TRBV4-1 and TRBJ1-1, with D maybe TRBD1 (5 bases). The V end was cut by 4 bases, the J end by 0 bases, with 15 bases between. This CDR3 has 16 amino acids. Germline CDR1 reads MGHRA; CDR2 reads YSYEKL. CDR3 sequence reads: CASSREGARMNTEAFF. Here the CDR3 DNA reads TGCGCCAGCAGCCGAGAAGGGGCGCGAATGAACACTGAAGCTTTCTTT.

The V call is TRBV4-1, the J call TRBJ1-1; TRBD1 matches at 8 bases. V shed 6 bases and J 1 base; nucleotides not matched to a gene: 7. This CDR3 has 15 residues. In germline, CDR1 is MGHRA, CDR2 YSYEKL. This chain's CDR3 is CASSTGGGSNTEAFF. In DNA, the CDR3 is TGCGCCAGCAGTACAGGGGGGGGATCGAACACTGAAGCTTTCTTT.

The rearrangement uses TRBV6-1 and TRBJ1-5; 10 positions agree with TRBD1. V trimming: 4 bases; J trimming: 2 bases; junction bases outside the gene matches: 8. CDR1 and CDR2 (germline): MNHNS, SASEGT. The CDR3 runs to 17 residues. The CDR3 sequence: CASSVLRDRGGNQPQHF. In DNA, the CDR3 is TGTGCCAGCAGTGTTCTGAGGGACAGGGGTGGCAATCAGCCCCAGCATTTT.

For the CDR3, the DNA is TGTGCCAGCAGTTTGCAGGGGCTTCGCTATGGCTACACCTTC. It yields the protein CASSLQGLRYGYTF. The chain combines TRBV28 with TRBJ1-2; a possible D gene is TRBD1 (6 bases). Germline V lookup: CDR1 MDHEN, CDR2 SYDVKM. CDR3 length equals 14 residues. Trimming cost V 3 bases and J 4 bases, with 12 bases left between them.

This clone appeared once. This chain connects TRBV27 to TRBJ2-6, with D possibly TRBD1 on 6 matching bases. Germline V gives CDR1 MNHEY, CDR2 SMNVEV (reference sequence). V gave up 3 bases and J gave up 1 base, with 7 bases separating them. The CDR3 totals 15 residues. In nucleotides, the CDR3 is TGTGCCAGCAGTTTTCAGGGGTCTGGGGCCAACGTCCTGACTTTC. Translating gives CASSFQGSGANVLTF.

The genes are TRBV27 and TRBJ2-2; D gene ambiguous. Trimming pared 6 bases from V and 2 bases from J, leaving 19 bases between. Germline V gene sequence: CDR1 MNHEY, CDR2 SMNVEV (reference sequence). The CDR3 length is 17 residues. DNA of the CDR3: TGTGCCAGCAGAAAGAACGTGGTGGCCACCAACACCGGGGAGCTGTTTTTT. It codes for CASRKNVVATNTGELFF.

The genes are TRBV5-1 and TRBJ2-5; 7 nucleotides match TRBD1. The V gene's germline CDR1 is SGHRS and CDR2 YFSETQ. Losses at the gene ends were 4 bases for V and 0 bases for J; bases not matched to a gene: 6. This CDR3 contains 15 residues. The CDR3 sequence is CASSAGQAHQETQYF. For the CDR3, the DNA is TGCGCCAGCAGCGCCGGACAGGCCCACCAAGAGACCCAGTACTTC.